The T cell receptor beta chain described here comes from a study of naive CD8 T cells in extremely preterm neonates. The protocol was immunoSEQ multiplex PCR, while the TCRdb copy is restricted to in-frame clones and leaves out a portion. The sample has approximately 6,000 clones; about 98% are singletons. The origin of this receptor is a human donor in good health. Specimen: naive CD8+ T cells from blood.

CDR3 DNA: TGCGCCAGCAGCTTGGACGCGACAGGGGCAATCAGGGATGAGCAGTTCTTC. Amino acid sequence: CASSLDATGAIRDEQFF. The J gene is TRBJ2-1, the V gene TRBV5-1, with TRBD1 matching over 8 bases. CDR3 length: 17 amino acids. CDR1 and CDR2 from the germline V gene are SGHRS and YFSETQ. The J segment lost 8 bases and the V segment lost 0 bases, leaving 13 bases of the junction unmatched.